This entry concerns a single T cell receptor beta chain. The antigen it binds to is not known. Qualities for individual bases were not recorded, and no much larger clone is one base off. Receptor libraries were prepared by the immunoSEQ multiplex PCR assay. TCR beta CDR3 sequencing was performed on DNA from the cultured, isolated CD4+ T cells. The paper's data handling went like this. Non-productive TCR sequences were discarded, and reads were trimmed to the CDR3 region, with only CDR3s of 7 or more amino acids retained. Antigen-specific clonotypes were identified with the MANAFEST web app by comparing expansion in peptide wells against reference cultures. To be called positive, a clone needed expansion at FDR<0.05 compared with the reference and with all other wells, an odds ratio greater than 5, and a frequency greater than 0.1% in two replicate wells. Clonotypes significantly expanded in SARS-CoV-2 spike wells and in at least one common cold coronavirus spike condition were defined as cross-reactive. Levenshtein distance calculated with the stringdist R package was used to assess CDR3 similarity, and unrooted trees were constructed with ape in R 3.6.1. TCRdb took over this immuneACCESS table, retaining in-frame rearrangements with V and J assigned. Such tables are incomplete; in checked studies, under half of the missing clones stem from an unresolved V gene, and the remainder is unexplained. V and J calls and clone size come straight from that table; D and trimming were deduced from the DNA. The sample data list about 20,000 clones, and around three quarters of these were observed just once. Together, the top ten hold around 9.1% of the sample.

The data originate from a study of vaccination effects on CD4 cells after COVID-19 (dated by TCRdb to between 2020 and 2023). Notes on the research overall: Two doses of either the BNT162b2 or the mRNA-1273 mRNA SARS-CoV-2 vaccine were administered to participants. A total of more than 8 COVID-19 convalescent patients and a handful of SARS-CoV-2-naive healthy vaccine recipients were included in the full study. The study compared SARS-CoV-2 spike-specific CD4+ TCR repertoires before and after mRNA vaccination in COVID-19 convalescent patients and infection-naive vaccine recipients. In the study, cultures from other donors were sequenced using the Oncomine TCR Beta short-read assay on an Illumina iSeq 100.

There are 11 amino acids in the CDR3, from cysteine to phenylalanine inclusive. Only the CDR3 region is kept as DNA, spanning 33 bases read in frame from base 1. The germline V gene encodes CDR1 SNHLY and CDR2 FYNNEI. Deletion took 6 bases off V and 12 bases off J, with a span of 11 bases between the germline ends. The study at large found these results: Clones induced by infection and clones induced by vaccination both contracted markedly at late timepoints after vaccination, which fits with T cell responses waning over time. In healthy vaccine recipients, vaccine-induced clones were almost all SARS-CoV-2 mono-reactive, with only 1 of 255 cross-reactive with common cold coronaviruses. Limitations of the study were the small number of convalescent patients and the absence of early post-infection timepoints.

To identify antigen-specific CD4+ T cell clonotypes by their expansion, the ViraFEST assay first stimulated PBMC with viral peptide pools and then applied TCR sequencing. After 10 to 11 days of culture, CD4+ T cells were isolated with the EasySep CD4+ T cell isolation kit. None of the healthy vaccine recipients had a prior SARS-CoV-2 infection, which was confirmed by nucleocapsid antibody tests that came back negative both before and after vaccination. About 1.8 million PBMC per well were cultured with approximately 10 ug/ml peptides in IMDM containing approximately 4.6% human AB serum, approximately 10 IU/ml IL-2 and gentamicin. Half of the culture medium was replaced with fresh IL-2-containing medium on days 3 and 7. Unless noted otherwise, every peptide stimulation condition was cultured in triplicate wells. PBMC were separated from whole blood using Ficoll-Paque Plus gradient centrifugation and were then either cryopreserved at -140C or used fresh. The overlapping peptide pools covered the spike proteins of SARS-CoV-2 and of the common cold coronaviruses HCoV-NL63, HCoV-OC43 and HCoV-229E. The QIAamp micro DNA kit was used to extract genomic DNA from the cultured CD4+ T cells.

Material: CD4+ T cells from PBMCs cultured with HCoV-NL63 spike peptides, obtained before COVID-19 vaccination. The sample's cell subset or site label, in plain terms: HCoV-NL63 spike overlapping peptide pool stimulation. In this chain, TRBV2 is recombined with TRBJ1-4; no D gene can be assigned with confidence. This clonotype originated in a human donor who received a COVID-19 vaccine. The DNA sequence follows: TGTGCCAGCAGCCGGGTAGTCGAACTGTTTTTT. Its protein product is CASSRVVELFF.